One sample yielded the 3 T cell receptor beta chains listed below, sequenced in a study of somatic mutations in cytotoxic T cells in rheumatoid arthritis. This table comes from immunoSEQ multiplex PCR, and its TCRdb copy is limited to in-frame clones, with some not included. The profile shows around 6,300 clones, approximately 70% of them singletons. Specimen: CD8+ T cells sorted from blood. The receptors were gathered from a woman between 50 and 59 years old in good health.

V is TRBV7-9 and J is TRBJ2-7, with TRBD2 as a possible D gene (7 bases). CDR3 size: 19 residues. CDR1 and CDR2 from the germline V gene are SEHNR and FQNEAQ (reference sequence). V was clipped by 4 bases and J by 0 bases, with 25 bases between them. CDR3 sequence: CASSWGGRGQTPRSYEQYF. The CDR3 DNA sequence: TGTGCCAGCAGCTGGGGGGGCAGGGGCCAAACTCCCCGCTCCTACGAGCAGTACTTC.

This clone is medium-sized within its sample. The chain joins TRBV7-9 to TRBJ1-2; 8 bases map to TRBD1. Per germline, CDR1 SEHNR and CDR2 FQNEAQ (reference sequence). This CDR3 comprises 16 residues. Trimming took 2 bases from V and 4 from J; bases not matched to a gene: 9. The CDR3 spells CASSLPLGQELYGYTF. In nucleotides, the CDR3 is TGTGCCAGCAGCTTACCCTTGGGACAGGAACTCTATGGCTACACCTTC. The variable domain in full, with the rest retrieved from reference TRBV7-9 and TRBJ1-2, is DTGVSQNPRHKITKRGQNVTFRCDPISEHNRLYWYRQTLGQGPEFLTYFQNEAQLEKSRLLSDRFSAERPKGSFSTLEIQRTEQGDSAMYLCASSLPLGQELYGYTFGSGTRLTVV.

A single count supports this clone. The CDR3 DNA reads as TGTGCCAGCAGTGAAGCAGCGCCAGGGCGACACTATGGCTACACCTTC. Its translation is CASSEAAPGRHYGYTF. The V gene is TRBV2, the J gene TRBJ1-2; possibly TRBD1 for D (5 bases). Germline V gene data show CDR1 as SNHLY and CDR2 as FYNNEI. The CDR3 is 16 residues long. Trimming took off 0 bases at V and 3 bases at J, with 14 bases between the two ends.